Following are 19 T cell receptor beta chains from one sample sequenced in a study of metastatic and nonmetastatic thyroid tumors. Ahead of thyroid surgery, no patient had received treatment of any kind. TCRdb ran MiXCR on the PCR reads. The sample contains about 21,000 clones, about a sixth of which appear only once. Sequences were obtained from blood. The receptors stem from a male donor with papillary thyroid cancer or a benign thyroid nodule (not recorded which). Some clones in this sample may be carry-over from other donors' samples.

This clone was seen at least ten times. The chain has TRBV20-1 and TRBJ2-1; TRBD2 agrees at 12 bases. The germline V gene encodes CDR1 DFQATT and CDR2 SNEGSKA (reference sequence). Losses at the gene ends were 6 bases for V and 3 bases for J; bases not matched to a gene: 3. This CDR3 region has 14 residues. The CDR3 loop is CSARLAGDYNEQFF. In DNA, the CDR3 is TGCAGTGCGAGACTAGCGGGGGACTACAATGAGCAGTTCTTC.

The chain uses TRBV6-1 and TRBJ2-3; TRBD2 matches at 7 bases. Germline V gene sequence: CDR1 MNHNS, CDR2 SASEGT. V lost 10 bases and J lost 5; bases outside the gene matches: 9. The CDR3 loop spans 13 amino acids. CDR3 DNA sequence: TGTGCCACCAGGGACTGGGGGGGAGATACGCAGTATTTT. Translation: CATRDWGGDTQYF.

The genes are TRBV6-1 and TRBJ1-2; D is perhaps TRBD1 (5 bases). From germline, CDR1 is MNHNS and CDR2 SASEGT. The V end was cut by 7 bases, the J end by 3 bases, with 18 bases between. CDR3 size: 15 residues. CDR3 sequence: CASIQSSGADYGYTF. The DNA for the CDR3 is TGTGCCAGCATCCAAAGCAGTGGGGCCGACTATGGCTACACCTTC.

This clone was counted many times. J is TRBJ2-3 and V is TRBV7-2; 10 bases align to TRBD2. The CDR3 loop spans 15 amino acids. The V and J ends lost 0 bases and 7 bases, in that order; junction bases with no gene match: 4. Germline-derived CDR1 and CDR2 are SGHTA and FQGNSA. The CDR3 loop is CASSLASGGAYTQYF. The CDR3, as DNA: TGTGCCAGCAGCTTAGCGAGCGGGGGGGCATATACGCAGTATTTT.

This clone is classed as medium-sized. The J gene is TRBJ1-2, the V gene TRBV30, with D unresolved. The CDR3 length is 14 residues. The V and J ends lost 2 bases and 4 bases respectively, with 14 bases between them. The germline CDR1 and CDR2 sequences are GTSNPN and SVGIG (reference sequence). CDR3 DNA: TGTGCCTGGAGTCGGACGGGAGAGCTCTATGGCTACACCTTC. Translated, it gives CAWSRTGELYGYTF.

This clone was counted many times. Other DNA sequences from this sample encode an identical CDR3 as well. This sequence joins TRBV5-1 and TRBJ1-1, with D possibly being TRBD1 (6 bases). From germline, CDR1 is SGHRS and CDR2 YFSETQ. This CDR3 is 13 amino acids long. Trimming cost V 7 bases and J 1 base, with 11 bases left between them. The CDR3: CASSGAPNTEAFF. CDR3 DNA sequence: TGCGCCAGCTCGGGGGCCCCGAACACTGAAGCTTTCTTT.

Ten or more counts support this clone. A much larger clone lies a single base off, so this may be a read error. The sample carries other DNA sequences with the same CDR3. This chain connects TRBV6-1 to TRBJ1-5; perhaps TRBD1 as D (5 bases). From germline, CDR1 is MNHNS and CDR2 SASEGT. The CDR3 spans 14 residues. This CDR3 is CASTLAGTDQPQHF. CDR3 in DNA: TGTGCTAGCACTTTGGCGGGGACGGATCAGCCCCAGCATTTT.

By share, this clone counts as medium-sized. This chain links TRBV25-1 with TRBJ2-1; D gene ambiguous. The V and J ends lost 2 bases and 3 bases respectively, with 8 bases between them. The germline V gene encodes CDR1 MGHDK and CDR2 SYGVNS. The CDR3 consists of 14 residues. The CDR3 DNA follows: TGTGCCAGCAGTGAAGTCAGTTACTACAATGAGCAGTTCTTC. Its translation: CASSEVSYYNEQFF.

This clone rates as medium-sized. V and J are TRBV3-1 and TRBJ2-1, with 8 bases lining up with TRBD2. Unmatched junction bases numbered 7, after V lost 4 bases and J lost 2 bases. Germline V gene lookup returns CDR1 LGHDT and CDR2 YNNKEL (reference sequence). This CDR3 has 16 amino acids. CDR3 sequence: CASSPKAGVTYNEQFF. The CDR3 DNA reads as TGTGCCAGCAGCCCGAAAGCGGGGGTGACCTACAATGAGCAGTTCTTC.

V and J are TRBV5-1 and TRBJ2-1; D gene unclear. The V end lost 3 bases, the J end lost 0 bases, and 13 bases lay between the germline ends. Germline V gene sequence: CDR1 SGHRS, CDR2 YFSETQ. The CDR3 runs 16 residues. The CDR3 is CASSSTIISSYNEQFF. CDR3 sequence (DNA): TGCGCCAGCAGCTCGACCATTATAAGCTCCTACAATGAGCAGTTCTTC. Drawing the rest from reference TRBV5-1 and TRBJ2-1, the complete variable domain is KAGVTQTPRYLIKTRGQQVTLSCSPISGHRSVSWYQQTPGQGLQFLFEYFSETQRNKGNFPGRFSGRQFSNSRSEMNVSTLELGDSALYLCASSSTIISSYNEQFFGPGTRLTVL.

This clone has ten or more counts. The chain has TRBV3-1 and TRBJ2-2, with TRBD2 matching over 10 bases. The CDR3 extends over 15 amino acids. CDR1 LGHDT and CDR2 YNNKEL come from the germline V gene (reference sequence). V lost 6 bases, J lost 6 bases, and 7 bases stayed unmatched. The CDR3: CASRDTSGTSGELFF. CDR3 nucleotides: TGTGCCAGCAGAGACACTAGCGGGACATCCGGGGAGCTGTTTTTT. Full variable domain (missing parts from reference TRBV3-1 and TRBJ2-2): DTAVSQTPKYLVTQMGNDKSIKCEQNLGHDTMYWYKQDSKKFLKIMFSYNNKELIINETVPNRFSPKSPDKAHLNLHINSLELGDSAVYFCASRDTSGTSGELFFGEGSRLTVL.

This clone was recorded many times. J is TRBJ1-1 and V is TRBV7-2, with D unresolved. The CDR3 consists of 16 residues. V was clipped by 0 bases and J by 1 base, with 12 bases between them. Germline values: CDR1 SGHTA, CDR2 FQGNSA. CDR3 region: CASSLAAAWGNTEAFF. The DNA of the CDR3 is TGTGCCAGCAGCTTAGCGGCAGCTTGGGGGAACACTGAAGCTTTCTTT.

This clone was seen only a few times. V gene TRBV12-5 combines with J gene TRBJ2-5; D ambiguous. This CDR3 contains 12 residues. Per the germline V gene, CDR1 is LGHNT and CDR2 is FRNRAP. The V end lost 6 bases, the J end lost 5 bases, and 10 bases lay between the germline ends. The CDR3 DNA reads TGTGCTAGTGGGTCGGTAGGGGAGACCCAGTACTTC. It yields the protein CASGSVGETQYF.

In this sample, this clone turned up many times. V gene TRBV19 combines with J gene TRBJ2-5; 10 bases align to TRBD1. Germline V gene lookup returns CDR1 LNHDA and CDR2 SQIVND (reference sequence). V trimming: 4 bases; J trimming: 4 bases; junction bases outside the gene matches: 6. The CDR3 contains 15 residues. The CDR3 region has the DNA TGTGCCAGTAGTAGCTGGGACAGGGGAGGAGAGACCCAGTACTTC. It yields the protein CASSSWDRGGETQYF.

This clone was seen repeatedly, ten times or more. The chain recombines TRBV18 with TRBJ1-2; 7 nucleotides line up with TRBD1. The CDR3 has 14 residues. The trim removed 4 bases at V and 4 bases at J, leaving 6 bases unmatched. Looked up from germline, CDR1 is KGHSH and CDR2 is LQKENI. The CDR3 sequence: CASSREGAFYGYTF. The CDR3, as DNA: TGTGCCAGCTCACGGGAGGGGGCGTTCTATGGCTACACCTTC. The whole variable domain, filled in from reference TRBV18 and TRBJ1-2, reads NAGVMQNPRHLVRRRGQEARLRCSPMKGHSHVYWYRQLPEEGLKFMVYLQKENIIDESGMPKERFSAEFPKEGPSILRIQQVVRGDSAAYFCASSREGAFYGYTFGSGTRLTVV.

In this sample, this clone turned up many times. This rearrangement joins TRBV25-1 to TRBJ1-1; D uncertain. The CDR3 loop spans 12 amino acids. CDR1 and CDR2 (germline): MGHDK, SYGVNS. V lost 7 bases to trimming and J lost 0 bases, with 6 bases between them. For the CDR3, the DNA is TGTGCCAGCACGACTATGAACACTGAAGCTTTCTTT. Encoded protein: CASTTMNTEAFF.

In this sample, this clone turned up a few times. A single base separates this from a much larger clone, so it may be a read error. The chain recombines TRBV5-1 with TRBJ2-5, with TRBD2 matching 13 bases. After removal of 2 bases from V and 2 bases from J, the junction contained 6 bases not matched to a gene. This CDR3 region has 17 residues. Germline V lookup: CDR1 SGHRS, CDR2 YFSETQ. CDR3 sequence reads: CASSLGTSGMFQETQYF. CDR3 coding DNA: TGCGCCAGCAGCTTAGGGACTAGCGGGATGTTTCAAGAGACCCAGTACTTC.

Concerning this clone: A much bigger clone sits one base away, suggesting this may be a read error. V and J are TRBV5-1 and TRBJ2-3, with D possibly being TRBD1 (5 bases). Germline V gene lookup returns CDR1 SGHRS and CDR2 YFSETQ. Trimming took 1 base from V and 8 from J, leaving 5 bases between them. The CDR3 consists of 11 residues. For the CDR3, the DNA is TGCGCCAGCAGCTTGCAGGGTACGCAGTATTTT. Its protein is CASSLQGTQYF.

This clone is medium-sized within its sample. The chain links TRBV28 to TRBJ1-5, with D hard to call. Trimming took 1 base from V and 3 from J, leaving 16 bases between them. CDR1 MDHEN and CDR2 SYDVKM come from the germline V gene. The CDR3 covers 17 residues. The CDR3: CASSLLGAWEVNQPQHF. CDR3 in DNA: TGTGCCAGCAGTTTATTGGGTGCCTGGGAGGTCAATCAGCCCCAGCATTTT.